The T cell receptor (beta chain) described here comes from a study of shared clonotypes between healthy human individuals. Germline lookup yields CDR1 SEHNR and CDR2 FQNEAQ (reference sequence). The CDR3 contains 16 residues. V was pared by 5 bases and J by 1 base, with 18 bases between. This clone has just one count. Clones were read by immunoSEQ multiplex PCR, and TCRdb kept only the in-frame ones, dropping some. The table has around 2.1 million clones, almost 96% seen once. Input material: naive CD4+ T cells sorted from blood. The subset: CD45RA+ positively selected. This chain joins TRBV7-9 and TRBJ2-7, with D perhaps TRBD1 (6 bases). The TCR sequence derives from a man younger than 35 in good health. Here the CDR3 reads CASSGTTAFGSYEQYF. As DNA, the CDR3 is TGTGCCAGCAGCGGGACAACAGCGTTCGGATCCTACGAGCAGTACTTC.